This is a list of T cell receptor beta chains from one sample in a study of cytomegalovirus exposure and HLA in healthy donors. Produced via immunoSEQ multiplex PCR; TCRdb's table is partial and in-frame only. The data contain fewer than 200,000 clones, about 90% of them singletons. The sequencing input was PBMCs. All receptors derive from a young man in good health and CMV-seropositive. Each CDR3 is given with its conserved first and last residue. D genes are given only for firm matches. Some rows mark clone size as missing; the rest say once, few, many or name a class of expanded clone.

cdr3_aa cdr3_nt d_call clone_size j_call v_call
CASSLVVGGNGGNEQFF TGTGCCAGCAGCTTAGTCGTGGGAGGGAATGGGGGCAATGAGCAGTTCTTC TRBD2 - TRBJ2-1 TRBV7-8
CASSEDRGAGEQYF TGTGCCAGTTCAGAGGACAGGGGTGCGGGCGAGCAGTACTTC TRBD1 - TRBJ2-7 TRBV19
CASSSSTGFSYEQYF TGTGCCAGCAGCTCGTCCACAGGGTTTTCCTACGAGCAGTACTTC - - TRBJ2-7 TRBV7-9
CSALLNTEAFF TGCAGCGCCCTCTTGAACACTGAAGCTTTCTTT - - TRBJ1-1 TRBV29-1
CASSSHKMNTEAFF TGTGCCAGCAGCTCCCACAAGATGAACACTGAAGCTTTCTTT - - TRBJ1-1 TRBV7-8
CASNHELAGTYEQYF TGCGCCAGCAACCACGAACTAGCGGGAACCTACGAGCAGTACTTC TRBD2 - TRBJ2-7 TRBV4-1
CASSVGASGSGETQYF TGTGCCAGCAGCGTAGGGGCCAGCGGGAGTGGGGAGACCCAGTACTTC TRBD2 - TRBJ2-5 TRBV9
CASSRTSGTRSYNEQFF TGTGCCAGTAGCCGGACTAGCGGGACTCGCTCCTACAATGAGCAGTTCTTC TRBD2 - TRBJ2-1 TRBV19
CASSPRTNTGELFF TGCGCCAGCAGCCCCAGGACGAACACCGGGGAGCTGTTTTTT - - TRBJ2-2 TRBV5-1
CASSIGGGPSYEQYF TGTGCCAGTAGTATAGGGGGGGGGCCAAGCTACGAGCAGTACTTC - - TRBJ2-7 TRBV19
CASSQGLAGNNEQFF TGCGCCAGCAGCCAAGGACTAGCGGGGAACAATGAGCAGTTCTTC TRBD2 once TRBJ2-1 TRBV4-1
CASSGDSQETQYF TGTGCCAGCTCCGGGGACAGTCAAGAGACCCAGTACTTC TRBD1 - TRBJ2-5 TRBV13
CASSLGQGRREQYF TGTGCCAGCAGCCTAGGACAGGGCCGGAGGGAGCAGTACTTC TRBD1 - TRBJ2-7 TRBV7-9
CASSFSDRSQHGETQYF TGCGCCAGCAGCTTTTCCGATCGTAGCCAACACGGGGAGACCCAGTACTTC - - TRBJ2-5 TRBV5-1
CASSQSLQAQSYEQYF TGTGCCAGCAGCCAGTCCCTGCAGGCCCAATCCTACGAGCAGTACTTC - - TRBJ2-7 TRBV14
CASSLGQGASWTQYF TGTGCCAGCAGCTTAGGACAGGGGGCGAGTTGGACCCAGTACTTC TRBD1 - TRBJ2-5 TRBV7-9
CASSPQTQNTEAFF TGTGCCAGCAGTCCACAGACACAGAACACTGAAGCTTTCTTT - - TRBJ1-1 TRBV6-5
CASTLSGTVNTEAFF TGTGCCAGCACCCTTAGCGGGACAGTAAACACTGAAGCTTTCTTT TRBD1 - TRBJ1-1 TRBV7-8
CASMAGDTQYF TGCGCCAGCATGGCGGGCGATACGCAGTATTTT - - TRBJ2-3 TRBV10-1
CASSLTTGSEQFF TGTGCCAGCAGTTTAACGACAGGAAGTGAGCAGTTCTTC - - TRBJ2-1 TRBV27
CASSLTSGNYGYTF TGTGCCAGCAGCTTAACTTCGGGGAACTATGGCTACACCTTC - - TRBJ1-2 TRBV7-9
CASSSTGGNGYTF TGTGCCAGCAGTTCCACCGGGGGAAATGGCTACACCTTC - few TRBJ1-2 TRBV6-5
CASSSLGGLGQPQHF TGTGCCAGCAGCTCGCTTGGAGGGTTGGGTCAGCCCCAGCATTTT - - TRBJ1-5 TRBV11-3
CASSPNGQVKGSYEQYF TGTGCCAGCAGCCCGAACGGACAGGTAAAGGGCTCCTACGAGCAGTACTTC TRBD1 - TRBJ2-7 TRBV11-2
CAISESFSANEQFF TGTGCCATCAGTGAGTCGTTTAGCGCTAATGAGCAGTTCTTC - - TRBJ2-1 TRBV10-3
CASSYGPAKNIQYF TGTGCCAGCAGTTACGGGCCTGCCAAAAACATTCAGTACTTC - - TRBJ2-4 TRBV6-5
CASSHGQGPYEQYF TGTGCCAGCAGTCACGGACAGGGACCCTACGAGCAGTACTTC TRBD1 - TRBJ2-7 TRBV6-1
CASSLNSNTGELFF TGTGCCAGCAGCTTGAATAGTAACACCGGGGAGCTGTTTTTT - - TRBJ2-2 TRBV5-4
CASSELISTGELFF TGTGCCAGCAGTGAATTGATTAGCACCGGGGAGCTGTTTTTT - - TRBJ2-2 TRBV2
CASSTIAGGIEQYF TGTGCCAGCAGTACCATAGCGGGAGGGATCGAGCAGTACTTC TRBD2 - TRBJ2-7 TRBV27
CASSAPGQGSSSGNTIYF TGTGCCAGCAGCGCCCCGGGACAGGGTTCAAGCTCTGGAAACACCATATATTTT TRBD1 - TRBJ1-3 TRBV9
CASSIRQGLAYEQYF TGTGCCAGTAGTATTAGGCAGGGACTGGCCTACGAGCAGTACTTC - - TRBJ2-7 TRBV19
CASSVGTGTTDTQYF TGTGCCAGCAGTGTGGGGACTGGGACCACAGATACGCAGTATTTT - - TRBJ2-3 TRBV25-1
CASSTGLEPGLANYEQYF TGTGCCAGCAGCACCGGGTTGGAGCCGGGACTAGCAAACTACGAGCAGTACTTC TRBD2 - TRBJ2-7 TRBV7-6
CASSPPGQGSYNEQFF TGTGCCAGCAGTCCTCCGGGACAGGGCTCCTACAATGAGCAGTTCTTC TRBD1 once TRBJ2-1 TRBV28
CASSADRDPIYGYTF TGCGCCAGCAGCGCGGACAGGGACCCCATCTATGGCTACACCTTC TRBD1 - TRBJ1-2 TRBV5-1
CASSEVTGYSRTGELFF TGTGCCAGCAGTGAAGTTACGGGTTACTCACGCACCGGGGAGCTGTTTTTT - few TRBJ2-2 TRBV2
CASSDKTPGAGNTIYF TGTGCCAGCAGTGACAAGACCCCAGGGGCTGGAAACACCATATATTTT - few TRBJ1-3 TRBV6-1
CASSLSGTATYEQYF TGTGCCAGCAGTCTATCCGGGACAGCAACCTACGAGCAGTACTTC TRBD1 - TRBJ2-7 TRBV6-5
CAREVEAGGASYEQYF TGTGCCAGGGAAGTGGAGGCTGGGGGCGCGTCCTACGAGCAGTACTTC - few TRBJ2-7 TRBV6-6
CASRSVYGGNYGYTF TGTGCCAGCAGGTCCGTCTATGGGGGGAACTATGGCTACACCTTC - - TRBJ1-2 TRBV6-5
CASSPTTAGYTF TGTGCCAGCAGCCCTACTACCGCTGGCTACACCTTC - - TRBJ1-2 TRBV7-2
CASSLGLAGVHNNEQFF TGCGCCAGCAGCTTGGGACTAGCGGGAGTGCATAACAATGAGCAGTTCTTC TRBD2 - TRBJ2-1 TRBV5-1
CSVEVPGTIADTQYF TGCAGCGTTGAAGTCCCAGGGACTATAGCGGATACGCAGTATTTT TRBD2 - TRBJ2-3 TRBV29-1
CASSRLAGLAGGSMGDTQYF TGTGCCAGCAGCCGGTTGGCGGGACTAGCGGGAGGCAGCATGGGGGATACGCAGTATTTT TRBD2 once TRBJ2-3 TRBV9
CATSRSSEKLFF TGTGCCACCAGCAGATCGTCGGAAAAACTGTTTTTT - - TRBJ1-4 TRBV15
CASSSAGPRGSNGYTF TGTGCCAGCAGCTCCGCCGGGCCCAGGGGCTCTAACGGCTACACCTTC - - TRBJ1-2 TRBV11-1
CASSQTSGGRTDTQYF TGCGCCAGCAGCCAAACTAGCGGGGGTCGCACAGATACGCAGTATTTT TRBD2 - TRBJ2-3 TRBV4-1